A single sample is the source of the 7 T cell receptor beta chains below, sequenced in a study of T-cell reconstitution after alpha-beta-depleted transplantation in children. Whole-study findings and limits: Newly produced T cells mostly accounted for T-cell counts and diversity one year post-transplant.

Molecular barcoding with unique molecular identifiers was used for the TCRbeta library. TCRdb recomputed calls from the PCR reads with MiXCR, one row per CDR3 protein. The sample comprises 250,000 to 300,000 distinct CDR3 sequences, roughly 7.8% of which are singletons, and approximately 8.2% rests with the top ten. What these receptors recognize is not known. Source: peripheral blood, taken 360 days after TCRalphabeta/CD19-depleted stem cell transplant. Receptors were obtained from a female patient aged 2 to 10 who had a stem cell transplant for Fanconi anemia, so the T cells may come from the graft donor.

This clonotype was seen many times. DNA of the CDR3: TGCGCCAGCAGCTTCGCCACAGGGGACAATGAGCAGTTCTTC. Protein product: CASSFATGDNEQFF. The J gene is TRBJ2-1, the V gene TRBV5-1, with 7 nucleotides matching TRBD1. V lost 2 bases to trimming and J lost 5 bases; unmatched junction nucleotides: 4. Germline CDR1 reads SGHRS; CDR2 reads YFSETQ. This CDR3 is 14 amino acids long.

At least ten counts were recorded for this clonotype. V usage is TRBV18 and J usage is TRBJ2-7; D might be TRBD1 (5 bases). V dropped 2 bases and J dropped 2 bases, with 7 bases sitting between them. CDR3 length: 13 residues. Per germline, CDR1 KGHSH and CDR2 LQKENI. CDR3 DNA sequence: TGTGCCAGCTCACCAGCAGGGCCCTACGAGCAGTACTTC. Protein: CASSPAGPYEQYF.

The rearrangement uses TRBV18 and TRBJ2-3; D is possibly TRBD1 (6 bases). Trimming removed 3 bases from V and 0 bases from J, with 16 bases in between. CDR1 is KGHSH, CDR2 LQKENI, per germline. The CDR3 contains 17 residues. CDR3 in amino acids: CASSPLPGHRSTDTQYF. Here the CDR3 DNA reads TGTGCCAGCTCACCTTTACCGGGACACCGTAGCACAGATACGCAGTATTTT.

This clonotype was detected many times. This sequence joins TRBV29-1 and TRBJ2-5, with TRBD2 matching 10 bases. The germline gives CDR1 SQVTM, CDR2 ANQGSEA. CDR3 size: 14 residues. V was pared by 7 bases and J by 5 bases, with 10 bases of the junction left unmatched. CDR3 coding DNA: TGCAGCGGCGCCATAGCGGGAGGAGCGGAGACCCAGTACTTC. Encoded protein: CSGAIAGGAETQYF.

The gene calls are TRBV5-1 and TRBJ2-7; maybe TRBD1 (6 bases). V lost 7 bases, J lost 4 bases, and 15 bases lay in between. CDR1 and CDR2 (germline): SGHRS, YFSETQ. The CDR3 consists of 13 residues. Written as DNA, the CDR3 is TGCGCCAGCTGGCACAGGGCGGAGTACGAGCAGTACGTC. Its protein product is CASWHRAEYEQYV.

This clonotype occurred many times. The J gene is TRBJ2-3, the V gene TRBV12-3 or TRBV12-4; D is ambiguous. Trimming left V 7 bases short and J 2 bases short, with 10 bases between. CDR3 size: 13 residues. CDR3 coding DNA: TGTGCCAGCACATCCGGCCACACAGATACGCAGTATTTT. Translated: CASTSGHTDTQYF.

The CDR3 loop reads CASSLNSGRYDTQYF. CDR3 nucleotide sequence: TGTGCCAGCAGCCTAAATAGCGGGAGATATGATACGCAGTATTTT. This chain joins TRBV11-2 and TRBJ2-3; 9 positions agree with TRBD2. V shed 5 bases and J 6 bases; nucleotides not matched to a gene: 9. The CDR3 runs 15 residues. Germline CDR1 reads SGHAT; CDR2 reads FQNNGV.